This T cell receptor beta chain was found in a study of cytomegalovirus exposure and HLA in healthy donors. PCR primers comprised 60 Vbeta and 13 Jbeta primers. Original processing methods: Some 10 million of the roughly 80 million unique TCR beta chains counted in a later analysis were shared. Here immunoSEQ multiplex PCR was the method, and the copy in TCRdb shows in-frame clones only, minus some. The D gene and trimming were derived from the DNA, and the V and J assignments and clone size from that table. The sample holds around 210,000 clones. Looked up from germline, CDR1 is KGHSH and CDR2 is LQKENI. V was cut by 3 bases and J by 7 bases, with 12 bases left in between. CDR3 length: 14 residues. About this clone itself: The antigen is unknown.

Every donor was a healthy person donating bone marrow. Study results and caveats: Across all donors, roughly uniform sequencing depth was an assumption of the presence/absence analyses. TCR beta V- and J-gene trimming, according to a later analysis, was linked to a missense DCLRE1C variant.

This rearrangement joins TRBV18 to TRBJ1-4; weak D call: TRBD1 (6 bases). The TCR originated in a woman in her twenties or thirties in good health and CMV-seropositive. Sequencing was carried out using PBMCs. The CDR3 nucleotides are TGTGCCAGCTCACCCCAGGGGTTGGGTGAAAAACTGTTTTTT. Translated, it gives CASSPQGLGEKLFF.